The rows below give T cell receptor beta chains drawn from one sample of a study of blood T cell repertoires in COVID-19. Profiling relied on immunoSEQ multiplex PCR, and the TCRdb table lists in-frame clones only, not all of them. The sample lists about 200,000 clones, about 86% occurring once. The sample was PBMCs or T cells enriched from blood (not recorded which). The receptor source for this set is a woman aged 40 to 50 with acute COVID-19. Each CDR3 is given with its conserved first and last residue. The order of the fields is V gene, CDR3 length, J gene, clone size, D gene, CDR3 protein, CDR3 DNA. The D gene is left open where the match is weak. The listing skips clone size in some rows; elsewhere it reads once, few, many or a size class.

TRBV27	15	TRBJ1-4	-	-	CASSFRGLANEKLFF	TGTGCCAGCAGTTTCCGTGGGCTGGCTAATGAAAAACTGTTTTTT
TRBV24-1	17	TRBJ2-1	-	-	CATSDLPTRGSYNEQFF	TGTGCCACCAGTGATTTGCCGACTCGGGGCTCCTACAATGAGCAGTTCTTC
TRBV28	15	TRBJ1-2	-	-	CASSSPTDQLGGYTF	TGTGCCAGCAGTTCGCCGACAGACCAATTGGGCGGCTACACCTTC
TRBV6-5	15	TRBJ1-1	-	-	CASRVTGTTNTEAFF	TGTGCCAGCAGGGTAACCGGGACAACGAACACTGAAGCTTTCTTT
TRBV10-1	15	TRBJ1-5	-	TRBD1	CASLQGGLRNQPQHF	TGCGCCAGCCTTCAGGGGGGTTTGCGCAATCAGCCCCAGCATTTT
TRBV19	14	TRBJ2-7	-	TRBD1	CASSSTGGGYEQYF	TGTGCCAGTAGTTCAACAGGGGGAGGATACGAGCAGTACTTC
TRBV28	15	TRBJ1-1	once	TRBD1	CASNYPGQGNTEAFF	TGTGCCAGCAATTATCCGGGACAGGGAAACACTGAAGCTTTCTTT
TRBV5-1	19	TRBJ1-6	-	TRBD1	CASSLGDSQPGSYNSPLHF	TGCGCCAGCAGCTTGGGGGACAGCCAACCCGGCTCCTATAATTCACCCCTCCACTTT
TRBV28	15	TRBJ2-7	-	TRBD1	CASSPFTGVTYEQYF	TGTGCCAGCAGCCCTTTTACAGGGGTTACCTACGAGCAGTACTTC
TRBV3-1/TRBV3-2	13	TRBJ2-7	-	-	CASEDKLYAEQYF	TGTGCCAGCGAAGACAAACTCTACGCGGAGCAGTACTTC
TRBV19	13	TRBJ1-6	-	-	CASKAGSNSPLHF	TGTGCCAGTAAGGCGGGGTCGAATTCACCCCTCCACTTT
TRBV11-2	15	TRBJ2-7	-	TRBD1	CASSPGTGNSYEQYF	TGTGCCAGCAGTCCAGGGACAGGGAACTCCTACGAGCAGTACTTC
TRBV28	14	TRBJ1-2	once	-	CASSLIRGGYGYTF	TGTGCCAGCAGTTTAATCAGGGGCGGATATGGCTACACCTTC
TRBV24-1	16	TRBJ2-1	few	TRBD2	CATSDPTSGSSNEQFF	TGTGCCACCAGTGATCCGACTAGCGGGAGTTCTAATGAGCAGTTCTTC
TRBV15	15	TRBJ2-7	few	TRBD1	CATSRERTGGYEQYF	TGTGCCACCAGCAGAGAAAGGACAGGGGGTTACGAGCAGTACTTC